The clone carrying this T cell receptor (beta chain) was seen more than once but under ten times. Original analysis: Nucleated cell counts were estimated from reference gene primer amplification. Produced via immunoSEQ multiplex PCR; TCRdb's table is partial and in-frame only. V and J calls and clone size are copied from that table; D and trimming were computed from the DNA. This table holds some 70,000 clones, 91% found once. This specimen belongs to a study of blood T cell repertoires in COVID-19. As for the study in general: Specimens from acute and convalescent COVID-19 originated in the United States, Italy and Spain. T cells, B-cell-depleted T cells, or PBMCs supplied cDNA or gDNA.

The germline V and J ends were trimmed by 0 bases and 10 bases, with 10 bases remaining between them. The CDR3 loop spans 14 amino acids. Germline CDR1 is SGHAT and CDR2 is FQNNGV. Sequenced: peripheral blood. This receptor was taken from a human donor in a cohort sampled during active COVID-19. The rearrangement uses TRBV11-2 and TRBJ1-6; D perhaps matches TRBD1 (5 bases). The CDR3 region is CASSLDPGGSPLHF. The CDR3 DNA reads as TGTGCCAGCAGCTTAGACCCGGGGGGATCACCCCTCCACTTT.